This TCR beta chain was identified during a study of T cells in Graves' hyperthyroidism and ophthalmopathy. Study results and caveats: Blood also contained most expanded thyroid clonotypes above 0.001. Before onset, ophthalmopathy was predicted by the model a median approximately 6.7 months earlier.

This clonotype was seen more than once but under ten times. Its antigen is currently unknown. Regions amplified from RNA transcripts were the TCR beta CDR3 regions. First-round RT-PCR targeting the TCR CDR3 was performed with the HTBI primer set. MiXCR was run by TCRdb on the multiplex PCR reads, yielding one entry per CDR3 protein. The repertoire holds around 350,000 distinct CDR3 sequences, with roughly 15% as singletons. This CDR3 is 14 amino acids long. The V gene lost 2 bases and the J gene lost 4 bases, with 9 bases spanning the gap. Germline V gene data show CDR1 as MRHNA and CDR2 as SNTAGT. Input material: blood. This receptor was obtained from a woman aged 25 to 45 with Graves' ophthalmopathy. The V call is TRBV6-4, the J call TRBJ1-5, with a weak D call TRBD1 (5 bases). The CDR3, as DNA: TGTGCCAGCAGTGACGGGGGTGGGAATCAGCCCCAGCATTTT. Amino acid sequence: CASSDGGGNQPQHF.